The 2 T cell receptor beta chains presented below share a single source sample, sequenced in a study of CD8 T cells in ankylosing spondylitis. Study outcomes and limitations: Typical of ankylosing spondylitis blood, it appeared, was a TCR beta motif of eight highly homologous variants.

A single record per CDR3 protein comes from TCRdb applying MiXCR to the 5' RACE reads. The sample includes a few hundred thousand distinct CDR3 sequences, roughly 15% of them seen just once. Their target antigens are unknown. Sequencing input: blood, either unsorted or a sorted T cell fraction (not recorded which). The receptors derive from a male donor with ankylosing spondylitis.

The chain carries TRBV20-1 and TRBJ2-1; D is possibly TRBD1 or TRBD2 (5 bases each). The V end was cut by 6 bases, the J end by 2 bases, with 11 bases between. The germline gives CDR1 DFQATT, CDR2 SNEGSKA (reference sequence). CDR3 length: 13 residues. DNA for the CDR3: TGCAGTGCGTCCGGGACGCCCTACAATGAGCAGTTCTTC. Protein: CSASGTPYNEQFF.

The rearrangement uses TRBV12-3 or TRBV12-4 and TRBJ2-7; 13 positions match TRBD2. The CDR3 is made up of 14 amino acids. After removal of 6 bases from V and 6 bases from J, the junction contained 5 bases not matched to a gene. The CDR3: CASRRRTSGGEQYF. The DNA for the CDR3 is TGTGCCAGCAGACGACGGACTAGCGGGGGCGAGCAGTACTTC.